These T cell receptor beta chains were read from a single sample in a study of blood T cell repertoires in COVID-19. Only in-frame clones appear in the TCRdb table, and some are missing; sequencing was by immunoSEQ multiplex PCR. Here the sample spans 320,000 or so clones, 75% to 90% being singletons. Specimen: PBMCs or T cells enriched from blood (not recorded which). The source of these receptors is a man between 60 and 75 years old who had recovered from COVID-19. Both conserved end residues are part of each CDR3. Each record gives: V gene, J gene, D gene, clone size, CDR3 DNA, CDR3 protein. A D gene is named only where the DNA matches it firmly. Some rows mark clone size as missing; the rest say once, few, many or name a class of expanded clone.

>TRBV19|TRBJ2-2|TRBD2|-
TGTGCCAGTAGTATACTAGCGGGAGTAACCGGGGAGCTGTTTTTT
CASSILAGVTGELFF
>TRBV5-1|TRBJ2-1|-|-
TGCGCCAGCAGCTTGGGGGAGTCAAACAATGAGCAGTTCTTC
CASSLGESNNEQFF
>TRBV10-3|TRBJ1-4|-|-
TGTGCCATCAGGACAGCAACTAATGAAAAACTGTTTTTT
CAIRTATNEKLFF
>TRBV5-1|TRBJ1-2|-|once
TGCGCCAGCAGCATCGCAGGGAACTATGGCTACACCTTC
CASSIAGNYGYTF
>TRBV24-1|TRBJ1-2|-|-
TGTGCCACCAGTGTTGGAGTCTATGGCTACACCTTC
CATSVGVYGYTF
>TRBV7-9|TRBJ2-7|TRBD1|-
TGTGCCAGCAGCCGGGACAGGCACTCCTACGAGCAGTACTTC
CASSRDRHSYEQYF
>TRBV28|TRBJ2-3|TRBD1|-
TGTGCCAGCAGTTCTCCCGGGACAGCGAGCACAGATACGCAGTATTTT
CASSSPGTASTDTQYF
>TRBV20-1|TRBJ2-5|TRBD2|-
TGCAGTGCTAGTCCCTGGGGACTAGCGGGGGGCCAAGAGACCCAGTACTTC
CSASPWGLAGGQETQYF
>TRBV29-1|TRBJ2-2|-|once
TGCAGCGTTGGGAGGGCGAGGGGGGAGCTGTTTTTT
CSVGRARGELFF
>TRBV28|TRBJ1-3|-|once
TGTGCCAGCACCGCAAGGGGGAGCTCTGGAAACACCATATATTTT
CASTARGSSGNTIYF
>TRBV18|TRBJ1-2|-|few
TGTGCCAGCTCACCGACGGGTAGCAGTGGCTACACCTTC
CASSPTGSSGYTF
>TRBV29-1|TRBJ1-1|-|-
TGCAGCGTGCGGTCAGGGCACGCCTCAGGGATAGATGAAGCTTTCTTT
CSVRSGHASGIDEAFF
>TRBV18|TRBJ2-7|TRBD1|-
TGTGCCAGCTCACCCCGGACAGGGGAAGACCCCTACGAGCAGTACTTC
CASSPRTGEDPYEQYF
>TRBV4-2|TRBJ2-2|TRBD2|few
TGTGCCAGCAGCCAAGTGAGCGGGGGGAACACCGGGGAGCTGTTTTTT
CASSQVSGGNTGELFF
>TRBV2|TRBJ2-7|-|-
TGTGCCAGCAGTGACCGGGGGAAATCCAACGAGCAGTACTTC
CASSDRGKSNEQYF
>TRBV7-3|TRBJ2-1|TRBD2|-
TGTGCCAGCAGCTCCCAGCGGGAGGGCCGTGAGCAGTTCTTC
CASSSQREGREQFF
>TRBV19|TRBJ1-3|TRBD1|-
TGTGCCAGTAGTATAGGACAGGGGGCCTTCTCTGGAAACACCATATATTTT
CASSIGQGAFSGNTIYF
>TRBV7-9|TRBJ1-2|TRBD1|-
TGTGCCAGCAGTCTTACAGGGGGAATAGAAGGCTACACCTTC
CASSLTGGIEGYTF
>TRBV19|TRBJ1-1|-|-
TGTGCCAGTTTTCGGGGAGGCGGCACTGAAGCTTTCTTT
CASFRGGGTEAFF
>TRBV24-1|TRBJ2-3|TRBD1|-
TGTGCCACCAGTGATACACGACAGGGTTCAGATACGCAGTATTTT
CATSDTRQGSDTQYF
>TRBV14|TRBJ2-7|-|-
TGTGCCAGCAGCCAAGACAGGGTTCGCGAGCAGTACTTC
CASSQDRVREQYF
>TRBV24-1|TRBJ1-2|TRBD1|-
TGTGCCACCAGTGACCCCGGGACAGGGGAAGTCTATGGCTACACCTTC
CATSDPGTGEVYGYTF
>TRBV15|TRBJ1-1|-|-
TGTGCCACCAGCAGAGATCCGGGGGGCACTGAAGCTTTCTTT
CATSRDPGGTEAFF
>TRBV18|TRBJ1-1|-|-
TGTGCCAGCTCAGTACAGACAAACACTGAAGCTTTCTTT
CASSVQTNTEAFF
>TRBV5-1|TRBJ2-7|TRBD2|-
TGCGCCAGCAGCTTGGGTTTCGGGACTAGCGGCTCCTACGAGCAGTACTTC
CASSLGFGTSGSYEQYF
>TRBV30|TRBJ2-1|TRBD2|-
TGTGCCTGGAGTGTACTAGGGACTAGCGGGAGGGTCAATGAGCAGTTCTTC
CAWSVLGTSGRVNEQFF
>TRBV9|TRBJ2-7|TRBD1|-
TGTGCCAGCAGCAGAGGGACAGGGGGGAGCTACGAGCAGTACTTC
CASSRGTGGSYEQYF
>TRBV5-1|TRBJ2-5|-|-
TGCGCCAGCAGCCCGGGGGTCGCGCCGGGACCCCAAGAGACCCAGTACTTC
CASSPGVAPGPQETQYF
>TRBV9|TRBJ2-1|TRBD2|-
TGTGCCAGCAGCCCGATAGCGGGAGCAACCTACAATGAGCAGTTCTTC
CASSPIAGATYNEQFF
>TRBV19|TRBJ1-6|-|-
TGTGCCAGTAGTTATACGGACTTTAATTCACCCCTCCACTTT
CASSYTDFNSPLHF
>TRBV6-5|TRBJ1-2|-|-
TGTGCCAGCAGTAAACGCGGGCCTGGGCCCTATGGCTACACCTTC
CASSKRGPGPYGYTF
>TRBV5-1|TRBJ2-3|-|-
TGCGCCAGCAGCGTTGGGGACTTAAGCACTCACACAGATACGCAGTATTTT
CASSVGDLSTHTDTQYF
>TRBV9|TRBJ1-2|TRBD1|-
TGTGCCAGCAGCGAGGGATGGGGGCAGGGGGAAAAGGGCTACACCTTC
CASSEGWGQGEKGYTF
>TRBV9|TRBJ2-3|-|once
TGTGCCAGCAGCGTGGTGTTTTCGGCAGATACGCAGTATTTT
CASSVVFSADTQYF
>TRBV28|TRBJ1-1|-|once
TGTGCCAGCAGTTCATTTACAGATATGTGGGACACTGAAGCTTTCTTT
CASSSFTDMWDTEAFF
>TRBV11-2|TRBJ2-5|TRBD1|-
TGTGCCAGCAGCTTATTGGCCAGGGGGCTTTATGAGACCCAGTACTTC
CASSLLARGLYETQYF
>TRBV7-2|TRBJ2-2|-|-
TGTGCCAGCAGCTTACTCGTCGGGAGTGGGACCGGGGAGCTGTTTTTT
CASSLLVGSGTGELFF